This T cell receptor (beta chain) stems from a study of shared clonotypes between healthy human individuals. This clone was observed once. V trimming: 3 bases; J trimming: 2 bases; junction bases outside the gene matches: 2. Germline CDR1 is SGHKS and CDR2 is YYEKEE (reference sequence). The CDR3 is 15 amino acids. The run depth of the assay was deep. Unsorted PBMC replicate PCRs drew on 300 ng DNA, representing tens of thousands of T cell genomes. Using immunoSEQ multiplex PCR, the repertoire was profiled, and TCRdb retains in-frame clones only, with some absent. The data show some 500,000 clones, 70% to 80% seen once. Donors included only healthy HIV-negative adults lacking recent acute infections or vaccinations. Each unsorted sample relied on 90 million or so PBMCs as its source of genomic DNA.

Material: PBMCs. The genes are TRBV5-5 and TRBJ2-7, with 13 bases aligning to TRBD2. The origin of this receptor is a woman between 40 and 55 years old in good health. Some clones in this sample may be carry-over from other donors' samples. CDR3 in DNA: TGTGCCAGCAGCTCCGGGACTAGCGGGGCCTACGAGCAGTACTTC. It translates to CASSSGTSGAYEQYF.